This T cell receptor beta chain emerged from a study of identical twins. The authors used template switching to add a universal primer site and gave cDNA unique molecular identifiers. TCRdb used MiXCR to reprocess the 5' RACE reads, holding one entry per CDR3 protein. The sample consists of 500,000 to 650,000 distinct CDR3 sequences, 20% to 25% of them appearing once. Whole-study results and caveats: Abundant beta clonotypes from cord blood had fewer insertions, unlike memory repertoires, which showed none. Twin sharing of out-of-frame TCR alpha was underestimated by models in monozygotic pairs. Low generation probability was overrepresented in out-of-frame alpha sequences shared by twins.

Deletions cut 6 bases from V and 2 bases from J, with 3 bases between. The CDR3 contains 10 residues. Germline V gene lookup returns CDR1 DFQATT and CDR2 SNEGSKA (reference sequence). With respect to this clonotype: Its target is unknown.

A further study also used this sample, focusing on yellow fever vaccine responses in identical twins.

V is TRBV20-1 and J is TRBJ2-3; D gene unclear. Specimen: CD4+ T cells sorted from blood. The source of this sequence is a woman between 18 and 29 years old in good health. CDR3: CSATTDTQYF. The DNA for the CDR3 is TGCAGTGCCACCACAGATACGCAGTATTTT.